These 9 T cell receptor beta chains share one sample of origin, sequenced in a study of cytomegalovirus exposure and HLA in healthy donors (dated by TCRdb to about 2017). Library preparation was by the immunoSEQ multiplex PCR assay. For the multiplex PCR, a mixture combining 60 forward primers for TCR Vbeta segments and 13 reverse primers for TCR Jbeta segments was used. The table was pulled from immuneACCESS by TCRdb, which kept in-frame rearrangements only. Such tables lose some clones; where checked, under half of the loss comes from unresolved V genes, and the rest has no known cause. The sample records nearly 110,000 clones, under 80% of which are singletons. In total, the top ten clones hold about 6% of the sample. The sequenced sample consisted of PBMCs. The receptor set was obtained from a woman in her 50s in good health and CMV-seropositive.

V gene TRBV9 combines with J gene TRBJ1-2, with 7 bases that match TRBD1. Germline V gene data show CDR1 as SGDLS and CDR2 as YYNGEE. The junction had 14 bases not matched to a gene; V was cut back by 0 bases and J by 3 bases. CDR3 size: 18 residues. This CDR3 reads CASSVDPVLSQGDYGYTF. CDR3 nucleotides: TGTGCCAGCAGCGTAGACCCAGTCCTCAGTCAGGGGGACTATGGCTACACCTTC.

The rearrangement links TRBV5-1 to TRBJ2-5; D gene unclear. The germline V and J ends were trimmed by 2 bases and 5 bases, with 10 bases remaining between them. Germline CDR1 reads SGHRS; CDR2 reads YFSETQ. CDR3 length equals 13 residues. For the CDR3, the DNA is TGCGCCAGCAGCTTCAGTGGAGTGGAGACCCAGTACTTC. Residues: CASSFSGVETQYF.

The gene calls are TRBV6-5 and TRBJ1-6; a possible D gene is TRBD1 (5 bases). The germline V gene has CDR1 MNHEY and CDR2 SVGAGI. This CDR3 contains 13 residues. The V gene lost 8 bases and the J gene lost 6 bases, with 11 bases spanning the gap. DNA of the CDR3: TGTGCCAGCGGGCGGGGGGTTAATTCACCCCTCCACTTT. The encoded protein is CASGRGVNSPLHF.

The V gene is TRBV5-1, the J gene TRBJ1-6, with 8 nucleotides matching TRBD1. CDR1 and CDR2 (germline): SGHRS, YFSETQ. V was pared by 4 bases and J by 3 bases, with 3 bases of the junction left unmatched. The CDR3 is 15 amino acids. Written as DNA, the CDR3 is TGCGCCAGCAGCGGGGGGACAGGCTATAATTCACCCCTCCACTTT. Translated: CASSGGTGYNSPLHF.

This clone was seen a handful of times. J is TRBJ2-1 and V is TRBV23-1, with a tentative D call TRBD2 (6 bases). TRBV23-1 is an ORF, and what it does is uncertain. The CDR3 is 15 residues long. Trimming left V 6 bases short and J 9 bases short, with 21 bases between. CDR3 in amino acids: CASSQDPGGFGEQFF. The CDR3 nucleotides read TGCGCCAGCAGCCAAGATCCTGGAGGGTTCGGTGAGCAGTTCTTC.

This clone was detected ten times or more. This chain joins TRBV4-2 and TRBJ1-3; unclear D gene. Between the trimmed V and J ends, which lost 1 base and 3 bases, there was a span of 13 bases. The CDR3 has 16 amino acids. Germline V gives CDR1 LGHNA, CDR2 YNFKEQ. For the CDR3, the DNA is TGTGCCAGCAGCCAAGGCAGGCAAGGTGTTGGAAACACCATATATTTT. Encoded protein: CASSQGRQGVGNTIYF.

V and J are TRBV7-9 and TRBJ1-1; 7 nucleotides line up with TRBD1. The trim removed 5 bases at V and 1 base at J, leaving 4 bases unmatched. Germline CDR1 is SEHNR and CDR2 is FQNEAQ (reference sequence). The length of the CDR3 is 14 residues. The CDR3 is CASSNQGGNTEAFF. In DNA form, the CDR3 reads TGTGCCAGCAGCAACCAGGGGGGGAACACTGAAGCTTTCTTT.

The V and J genes are TRBV2 and TRBJ2-5; D uncertain. The CDR3 contains 14 residues. Trimming left V 4 bases short and J 0 bases short, with 9 bases between. The germline V gene has CDR1 SNHLY and CDR2 FYNNEI. This CDR3 reads CASSVWQNQETQYF. The CDR3, as DNA: TGTGCCAGCAGTGTATGGCAAAACCAAGAGACCCAGTACTTC. The full variable domain, its missing parts supplied by reference TRBV2 and TRBJ2-5, is EPEVTQTPSHQVTQMGQEVILRCVPISNHLYFYWYRQILGQKVEFLVSFYNNEISEKSEIFDDQFSVERPDGSNFTLKIRSTKLEDSAMYFCASSVWQNQETQYFGPGTRLLVL.

This sequence joins TRBV5-1 and TRBJ2-3; 8 bases map to TRBD2. The CDR3 covers 17 residues. Germline V gene data show CDR1 as SGHRS and CDR2 as YFSETQ. V trimming: 4 bases; J trimming: 1 base; junction bases outside the gene matches: 11. Here the CDR3 reads CASSLLRAGGGTDTQYF. The DNA of the CDR3 is TGCGCCAGCAGCCTCCTCAGGGCGGGGGGCGGCACAGATACGCAGTATTTT.